Sequencing of this T cell receptor beta chain was carried out in a study of shared clonotypes between healthy human individuals. At the level of the study: Ranging from 18 to 49 in age, donors were a couple of women and three men.

The data were produced by immunoSEQ multiplex PCR, yet TCRdb's version contains in-frame clones alone and is incomplete. The data contain 1.5 million to 2.5 million clones, approximately 94% of them seen just once; the ten biggest clones take up 1.2%. This CDR3 is built from 17 residues. From germline, CDR1 is LGHNA and CDR2 YNFKEQ. Losses at the gene ends were 2 bases for V and 1 base for J; bases not matched to a gene: 4. On this clone itself: Its antigen is unidentified.

Findings and caveats of the study: Larger richness was generally estimated for naive than memory subsets.

Terminally differentiated effector memory CD45RA+ cells were left out of the naive CD8 fraction, which was CD45RO-negative and positively selected for CCR7. The TCR originated in a man aged 18 to 29 in good health. The sample consisted of naive CD8+ T cells sorted from blood. V gene TRBV4-2 combines with J gene TRBJ2-2, with TRBD2 matching 10 bases. This chain's CDR3 is CASSQLTSGWNTGELFF. CDR3 coding DNA: TGTGCCAGCAGCCAATTGACTAGCGGGTGGAACACCGGGGAGCTGTTTTTT.